The clone carrying this TCR beta chain was detected many times. The data stem from a study of patients with pleural tuberculosis. TCRdb processed the reads anew with MiXCR; each CDR3 protein has one entry. This table holds 45,000 to 60,000 distinct CDR3 sequences, approximately 7.9% found once. The V end was cut by 6 bases, the J end by 4 bases, with 10 bases between. This CDR3 has 13 amino acids. Germline CDR1 is MNHEY and CDR2 is SVGEGT. The V call is TRBV6-2 or TRBV6-3, the J call TRBJ1-3; D gene ambiguous. The sequence was obtained from a human donor with pleural tuberculosis. This CDR3 is CASSYSAGNTIYF. The DNA for the CDR3 is TGTGCCAGCAGCTACAGTGCCGGAAACACCATATATTTT.